Presented here are 14 T cell receptor beta chains from one specimen sequenced in a study of monozygotic twins with inflammatory bowel disease. TCRdb reanalyzed the 5' RACE reads and collapses them to one entry per CDR3 protein, without DNA. In total, the table holds approximately 420,000 distinct CDR3 sequences. Sequencing was carried out using blood. These receptors originate from a human donor with ulcerative colitis or Crohn's disease, or a healthy co-twin of an affected twin (not recorded which).

The chain has TRBV12-3 or TRBV12-4 and TRBJ2-7; the TCRdb call, TRBD1, lacks DNA for checking. The CDR3 totals 15 residues. The CDR3 loop reads CASSGPGAGPSEQYF.

V and J are TRBV28 and TRBJ2-2; no DNA is available, so the TRBD1 call from TCRdb remains unchecked. There are 15 residues in the CDR3. The germline V gene encodes CDR1 MDHEN and CDR2 SYDVKM. CDR3 amino acids: CASSLWDGRTGELFF.

The chain joins TRBV5-1 to TRBJ2-1; TCRdb's assignment of TRBD1 cannot be checked, as there is no DNA. The CDR3 is 15 residues long. CDR1 and CDR2 (germline): SGHRS, YFSETQ. CDR3 residues: CASRPGGSSYNEQFF. The entire variable domain, with the rest obtained from reference TRBV5-1 and TRBJ2-1, is as follows: KAGVTQTPRYLIKTRGQQVTLSCSPISGHRSVSWYQQTPGQGLQFLFEYFSETQRNKGNFPGRFSGRQFSNSRSEMNVSTLELGDSALYLCASRPGGSSYNEQFFGPGTRLTVL.

The J gene is TRBJ2-2, the V gene TRBV11-2; TCRdb's D call, TRBD2, is unchecked because there is no DNA. The germline V gene encodes CDR1 SGHAT and CDR2 FQNNGV. The CDR3 extends over 14 amino acids. The CDR3 region is CASTQGQRSGELFF.

V and J are TRBV6-1 and TRBJ2-5; the TCRdb D gene call, TRBD2, has no DNA to confirm it. CDR1 is MNHNS, CDR2 SASEGT, per germline. The CDR3 runs 14 residues. CDR3: CASSEGTIKETQYF.

This chain connects TRBV10-3 to TRBJ1-3. CDR3 size: 16 residues. Germline CDR1 reads ENHRY; CDR2 reads SYGVKD. CDR3 region: CAISEEWVPLGNTIYF.

The chain has TRBV2 and TRBJ2-1; TCRdb's assignment of TRBD2 cannot be checked, as there is no DNA. The CDR3 spans 15 residues. Germline CDR1 is SNHLY and CDR2 is FYNNEI. The CDR3 spells CASSEDRGGRNEQFF.

V and J are TRBV28 and TRBJ1-5; TCRdb proposes TRBD1, but this gene call is untestable without DNA. Germline V gene sequence: CDR1 MDHEN, CDR2 SYDVKM. CDR3 length: 12 amino acids. Here the CDR3 reads CASSLGGLPQHF.

The rearrangement uses TRBV5-1 and TRBJ2-7; TCRdb reports TRBD2, a call that lacks DNA to check it against. The CDR3 extends over 15 amino acids. CDR1 SGHRS and CDR2 YFSETQ come from the germline V gene. CDR3 in amino acids: CASSRETSRSYEQYF. The complete variable domain, with remaining parts taken from reference TRBV5-1 and TRBJ2-7, reads KAGVTQTPRYLIKTRGQQVTLSCSPISGHRSVSWYQQTPGQGLQFLFEYFSETQRNKGNFPGRFSGRQFSNSRSEMNVSTLELGDSALYLCASSRETSRSYEQYFGPGTRLTVT.

V is TRBV6-5 and J is TRBJ2-7; there is no DNA to check the TCRdb D call of TRBD1. CDR1 is MNHEY and CDR2 is SVGAGI in the germline V gene. The CDR3 is made up of 12 amino acids. The CDR3 reads CASSLTGVEQYF.

This chain joins TRBV6-2 or TRBV6-3 and TRBJ1-1. Germline assignment: CDR1 MNHEY and CDR2 SVGEGT. This CDR3 is built from 14 residues. The CDR3: CASSFGPMNTEAFF.

The chain has TRBV7-9 and TRBJ2-3; TCRdb designates TRBD1, a call that cannot be tested without DNA. Germline-derived CDR1 and CDR2 are SEHNR and FQNEAQ (reference sequence). This CDR3 has 17 amino acids. The CDR3 sequence: CASSSNQGAPGTDTQYF.

This chain connects TRBV29-1 to TRBJ2-1; TCRdb reports TRBD1, a call that lacks DNA to check it against. The CDR3 has 16 residues. CDR1 is SQVTM, CDR2 ANQGSEA, per germline. The CDR3: CSVKEVQGASYNEQFF.

The rearrangement uses TRBV20-1 and TRBJ2-5; TCRdb names TRBD2, which stays unverified in the absence of DNA. CDR1 and CDR2 (germline): DFQATT, SNEGSKA (reference sequence). The CDR3 is made up of 14 amino acids. The CDR3 loop is CSAFIAGAKETQYF.